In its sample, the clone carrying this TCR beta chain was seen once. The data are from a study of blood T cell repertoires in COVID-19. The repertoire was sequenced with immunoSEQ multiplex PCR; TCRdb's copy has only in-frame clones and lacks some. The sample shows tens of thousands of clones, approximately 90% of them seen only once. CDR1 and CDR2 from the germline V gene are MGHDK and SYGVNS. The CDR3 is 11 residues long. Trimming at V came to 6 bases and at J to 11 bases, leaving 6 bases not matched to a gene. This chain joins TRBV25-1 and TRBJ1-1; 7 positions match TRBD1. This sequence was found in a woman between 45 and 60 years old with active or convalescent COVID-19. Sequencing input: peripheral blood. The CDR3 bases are TGTGCCAGCAGCCCGACAGGGAGTGCTTTCTTT. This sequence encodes CASSPTGSAFF.